This T cell receptor beta chain is drawn from a study of OX40 agonist ivuxolimab in advanced cancers. Germline V lookup: CDR1 SGHTA, CDR2 FQGTGA. V was clipped by 2 bases and J by 5 bases, with 9 bases between them. CDR3 length: 14 residues. Comments on this clone: Its antigen is not known.

The assay was immunoSEQ multiplex PCR, and TCRdb's table has in-frame clones only and misses some. In the table there are around 18,000 clones, 75% to 90% of which are singletons. Whole-study findings and limits: Expanded clones were, on average, more numerous among CD8+ T cells than CD4+. Antigen targets of the expanded peripheral T cells went undetermined.

The genes are TRBV7-3 and TRBJ2-2, with D uncertain. The sequence was obtained from an adult with an advanced solid tumor such as melanoma, head and neck, liver or kidney cancer. The source material was CD4+ or CD8+ T cells sorted from blood, sampled in a trial of the OX40 agonist ivuxolimab. CDR3 nucleotide sequence: TGTGCCAGCAGCTTAGTAGGTGGTACCGGGGAGCTGTTTTTT. Translated, it gives CASSLVGGTGELFF.